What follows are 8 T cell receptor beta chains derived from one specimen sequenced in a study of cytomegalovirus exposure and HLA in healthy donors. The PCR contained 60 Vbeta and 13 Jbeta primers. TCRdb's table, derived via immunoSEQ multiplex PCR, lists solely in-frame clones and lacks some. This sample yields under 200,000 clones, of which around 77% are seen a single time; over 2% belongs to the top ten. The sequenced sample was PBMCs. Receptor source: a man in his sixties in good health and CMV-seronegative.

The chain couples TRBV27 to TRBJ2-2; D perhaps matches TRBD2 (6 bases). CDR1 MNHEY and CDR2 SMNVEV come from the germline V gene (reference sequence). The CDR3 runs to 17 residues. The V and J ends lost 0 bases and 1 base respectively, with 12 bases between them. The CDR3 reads CASSLSGFSGNTGELFF. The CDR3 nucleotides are TGTGCCAGCAGTTTATCGGGGTTTAGCGGGAACACCGGGGAGCTGTTTTTT.

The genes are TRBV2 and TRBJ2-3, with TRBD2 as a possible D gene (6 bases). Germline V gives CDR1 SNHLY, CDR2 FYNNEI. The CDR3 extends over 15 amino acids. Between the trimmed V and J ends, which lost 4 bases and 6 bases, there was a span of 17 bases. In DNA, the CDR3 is TGTGCCAGCAGTGTACGGGGGTTAGGATCGGATACGCAGTATTTT. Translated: CASSVRGLGSDTQYF.

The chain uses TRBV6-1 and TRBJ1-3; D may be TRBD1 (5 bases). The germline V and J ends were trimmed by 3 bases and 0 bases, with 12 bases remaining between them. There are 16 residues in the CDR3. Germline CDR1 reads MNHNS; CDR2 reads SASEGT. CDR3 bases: TGTGCCAGCAGTGACTGGGGCAGCCTCTCTGGAAACACCATATATTTT. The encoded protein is CASSDWGSLSGNTIYF.

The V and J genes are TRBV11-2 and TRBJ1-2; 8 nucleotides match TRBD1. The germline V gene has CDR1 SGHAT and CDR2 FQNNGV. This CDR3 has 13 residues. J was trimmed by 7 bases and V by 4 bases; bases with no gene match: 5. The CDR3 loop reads CASSSTGALGYTF. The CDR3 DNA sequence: TGTGCCAGCAGCTCGACAGGGGCACTTGGCTACACCTTC.

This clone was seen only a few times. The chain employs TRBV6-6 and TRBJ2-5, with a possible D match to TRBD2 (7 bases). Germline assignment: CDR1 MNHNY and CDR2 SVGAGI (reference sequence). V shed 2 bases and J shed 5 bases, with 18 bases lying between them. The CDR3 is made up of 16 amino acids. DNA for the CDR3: TGTGCCAGCAGTTACATCGGGGGGAGGGGGGTGGAGACCCAGTACTTC. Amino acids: CASSYIGGRGVETQYF.

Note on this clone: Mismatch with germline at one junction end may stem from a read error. The DNA of the CDR3 is TGTGCCAGCAGGCGGGACTTATCCTACGAGCAGTGCTTC. The encoded protein is CASRRDLSYEQCF. This chain links TRBV6-6 with TRBJ2-7; D possibly corresponds to TRBD2 (6 bases). The CDR3 loop spans 13 amino acids. The germline gives CDR1 MNHNY, CDR2 SVGAGI (reference sequence).

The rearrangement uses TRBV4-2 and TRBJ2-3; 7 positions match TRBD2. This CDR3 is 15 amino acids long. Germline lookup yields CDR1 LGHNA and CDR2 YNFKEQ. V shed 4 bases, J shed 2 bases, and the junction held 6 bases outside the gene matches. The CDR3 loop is CASSRSLANTDTQYF. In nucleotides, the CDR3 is TGTGCCAGCAGCCGCTCACTAGCGAACACAGATACGCAGTATTTT.

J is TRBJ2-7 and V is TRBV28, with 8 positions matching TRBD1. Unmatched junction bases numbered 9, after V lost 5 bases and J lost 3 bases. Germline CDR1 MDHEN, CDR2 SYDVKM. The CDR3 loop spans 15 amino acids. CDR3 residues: CASSHQGAGVYEQYF. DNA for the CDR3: TGTGCCAGCAGTCACCAGGGGGCAGGGGTCTACGAGCAGTACTTC.